This TCR beta chain was captured in a study of glioma-infiltrating T cells after dendritic cell vaccination. The wider study: At biweekly intervals, patients got three intradermal dendritic cell vaccine injections.

V lost 7 bases to trimming and J lost 3 bases, with 16 bases between them. The germline CDR1 and CDR2 sequences are GTSNPN and SVGIG (reference sequence). The CDR3 is made up of 15 amino acids. Assay used: immunoSEQ multiplex PCR; TCRdb lists only in-frame clones, some missing. The repertoire includes some 70,000 clones, roughly 79% of them detected once, and 7% to 9.5% sits in the top ten. This clonotype originated in a human donor with glioblastoma. The specimen was blood, collected before dendritic cell vaccination. V gene TRBV30 combines with J gene TRBJ2-6; no clear D gene. CDR3 region: CAFAPVGLGANVLTF. For the CDR3, the DNA is TGTGCCTTTGCCCCGGTGGGCCTTGGGGCCAACGTCCTGACTTTC.